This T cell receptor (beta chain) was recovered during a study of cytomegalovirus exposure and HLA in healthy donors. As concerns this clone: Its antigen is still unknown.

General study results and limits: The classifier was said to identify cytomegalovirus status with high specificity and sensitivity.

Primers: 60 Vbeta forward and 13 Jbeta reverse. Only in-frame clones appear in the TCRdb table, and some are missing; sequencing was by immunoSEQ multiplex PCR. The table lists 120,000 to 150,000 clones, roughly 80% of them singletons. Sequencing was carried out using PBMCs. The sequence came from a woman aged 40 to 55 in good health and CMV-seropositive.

CDR3 in amino acids: CASSPTSGNGNEQFF. The CDR3, as DNA: TGTGCCAGCTCACCGACTAGCGGGAATGGCAATGAGCAGTTCTTC. The chain carries TRBV18 and TRBJ2-1; TRBD2 aligns across 11 bases. Trimming took 3 bases from V and 6 from J; bases not matched to a gene: 4. The CDR3 spans 15 residues. Germline V CDR1 and CDR2: KGHSH, LQKENI.